The next 32 T cell receptor beta chains were all read from a single sample in a study of T cells in women clearing cervical HPV infection. Sequencing used immunoSEQ multiplex PCR; TCRdb keeps in-frame clones, though not all of them. The record lists fewer than 30,000 clones, of which the ten most abundant hold 15% to 20%. The sequenced sample consisted of blood buffy coat. The receptors shown here come from a woman between 18 and 70 years old with a cervical HPV16 infection that either progressed to CIN3+ or cleared (not recorded which).

The CDR3 bases that were read are TGCAGTGCTAAGCGGGGGGCGGACACAGATACG. It translates to CSAKRGADTDT. The whole CDR3 sequence reads CSAKRGADTDTQYF. The V and J genes are TRBV20-1 and TRBJ2-3; TRBD2 agrees at 9 bases. From the germline J gene comes the end of the CDR3, since the read stops 3 residues before it. CDR3 length: 14 residues. V shed 4 bases and J 2 bases; nucleotides not matched to a gene: 4. Germline lookup yields CDR1 DFQATT and CDR2 SNEGSKA (reference sequence).

Turning to this clone: The read terminates 3 residues ahead of where the CDR3 ends, so the germline J gene completes it. The chain combines TRBV20-1 with TRBJ1-6; D unresolved. V lost 1 base, J lost 7 bases, and 8 bases lay in between. The CDR3 sequence is 13 residues long. Germline V gene sequence: CDR1 DFQATT, CDR2 SNEGSKA (reference sequence). Incomplete CDR3 DNA: TGCAGTGCTAGAGCAGGAGGGAATTCACCC. It yields the protein CSARAGGNSP. The entire CDR3 protein reads CSARAGGNSPLHF.

On this clone itself: Read coverage stops 3 residues before the CDR3 terminus; the germline J gene supplies the remainder. The gene calls are TRBV27 and TRBJ1-6, with a tentative D call TRBD1 (6 bases). In germline, CDR1 is MNHEY, CDR2 SMNVEV (reference sequence). V lost 2 bases and J lost 9, with 11 bases in between. The CDR3 length is 14 residues. The CDR3 bases that were read are TGTGCCAGCAGTTTAAAGACAGGTTTTTCACCC. It encodes CASSLKTGFSP. The full CDR3 is CASSLKTGFSPLHF.

On this clone itself: The missing CDR3 end, 3 residues past where the read stops, is filled in from the germline J gene. This chain joins TRBV7-9 and TRBJ1-2; 9 nucleotides align to TRBD1. CDR1 and CDR2 (germline): SEHNR, FQNEAQ (reference sequence). The length of the CDR3 is 15 residues. The sequenced part of the CDR3 DNA is TGTGCCAGCAGCCGTCCGGGACAGGGACTTGGCGAC. Encoded protein: CASSRPGQGLGD. The full CDR3 sequence reads CASSRPGQGLGDYTF.

Details on this clone: The read ends 3 residues shy of where the CDR3 ends; the end is completed using the germline J gene. V usage is TRBV30 and J usage is TRBJ2-5; TRBD2 matches at 8 bases. Unmatched junction bases numbered 6, after V lost 2 bases and J lost 1 base. Germline CDR1 reads GTSNPN; CDR2 reads SVGIG (reference sequence). CDR3 length equals 15 residues. The CDR3 bases that were read are TGTGCCTGGAGTTCGGGGCTAGCGGGCCAAGAGACC. It yields the protein CAWSSGLAGQET. The entire CDR3 sequence reads CAWSSGLAGQETQYF.

Remarks on this clone: From the germline J gene comes the end of the CDR3, since the read stops 3 residues before it. The chain recombines TRBV9 with TRBJ2-7; 9 bases line up with TRBD2. This CDR3 spans 13 amino acids. Germline loops: CDR1 SGDLS, CDR2 YYNGEE. With V trimmed by 4 bases and J by 4 bases, 3 bases remained unmatched. CDR3 DNA (partial): TGTGCCAGCAGCATGGGACTAGCATACGAG. Translated: CASSMGLAYE. The entire CDR3 is CASSMGLAYEQYF. The full variable domain, its missing parts supplied by reference TRBV9 and TRBJ2-7, is DSGVTQTPKHLITATGQRVTLRCSPRSGDLSVYWYQQSLDQGLQFLIQYYNGEERAKGNILERFSAQQFPDLHSELNLSSLELGDSALYFCASSMGLAYEQYFGPGTRLTVT.

Comment on this clone: At one end the junction does not follow the germline gene, possibly because of a read error. The sequenced fragment ends 3 residues before the CDR3 boundary, so the rest is inferred from the germline J gene. Other DNA sequences within the sample encode an identical CDR3. This chain joins TRBV30 and TRBJ1-3; 11 nucleotides align to TRBD1. The CDR3 runs 14 residues. Germline V gene sequence: CDR1 GTSNPN, CDR2 SVGIG (reference sequence). The part of the CDR3 DNA that was read is TGTGCCTGGACCTCCGGGACAGGGGGAAACACT. As protein: CAWTSGTGGNT. The full CDR3 sequence reads CAWTSGTGGNTIYF.

About this clone: The read ends 3 residues before the CDR3 terminus; that terminus is restored from the germline J gene. The V and J genes are TRBV20-1 and TRBJ2-3; tentatively, D is TRBD2 (7 bases). V shed 4 bases and J shed 2 bases, with 13 bases lying between them. This CDR3 is built from 14 residues. Germline V CDR1 and CDR2: DFQATT, SNEGSKA (reference sequence). The CDR3 is CSAKEGGNTDTQYF. The sequenced CDR3 bases are TGCAGTGCTAAAGAGGGGGGGAACACAGATACG.

Comments on this clone: The read comes to an end 3 residues before the CDR3 does, leaving the germline J gene to fill in the end. The genes are TRBV10-3 and TRBJ1-5, with a possible D match to TRBD1 (6 bases). The CDR3 consists of 13 residues. V shed 4 bases and J shed 3 bases, with 7 bases lying between them. Germline CDR1 and CDR2: ENHRY and SYGVKD. CDR3 loop: CAISGQDNQPQHF. The CDR3 DNA, read in part, is TGTGCCATCAGTGGACAGGACAATCAGCCC.

On this clone: The read ends 3 residues shy of where the CDR3 ends; the end is completed using the germline J gene. The V and J genes are TRBV12-3 or TRBV12-4 and TRBJ2-4; TRBD1 aligns across 8 bases. V dropped 7 bases and J dropped 8; count of bases not matched to a gene: 7. The CDR3 is 13 residues long. This CDR3 is CASTPGGRYIQYF. CDR3 bases read: TGTGCCAGCACCCCAGGGGGCCGGTACATT.

On this clone: The read stops 3 residues short of the end of the CDR3; the missing end is completed from the germline J gene. The chain couples TRBV7-9 to TRBJ2-3, with TRBD2 matching 7 bases. Germline trimming cut 5 bases from V and 2 bases from J; bases unmatched to any gene: 7. Germline CDR1 reads SEHNR; CDR2 reads FQNEAQ (reference sequence). The CDR3 covers 15 residues. The CDR3 sequence is CASSPGLVNTDTQYF. CDR3 bases read: TGTGCCAGCAGCCCCGGACTAGTCAACACAGATACG.

On this clone: The missing CDR3 end, 3 residues past where the read stops, is filled in from the germline J gene. The chain has TRBV7-8 and TRBJ1-1, with a tentative D call TRBD1 (5 bases). The CDR3 runs 14 residues. CDR1 SGHVS and CDR2 FQNEAQ come from the germline V gene. The germline V and J ends were trimmed by 3 bases and 3 bases, with 11 bases remaining between them. The sequenced CDR3 bases are TGTGCCAGCAGCTTGGCCCGGGACTACACTGAA. This encodes CASSLARDYTE. The entire CDR3 protein is CASSLARDYTEAFF.

Turning to this clone: The DNA ends 3 residues before the CDR3 does, and the rest of the CDR3 is filled in from the germline J gene. The rearrangement uses TRBV10-3 and TRBJ2-3, with a weak D call TRBD1 (6 bases). CDR1 and CDR2 (germline): ENHRY, SYGVKD. The CDR3 runs 15 residues. The sequenced CDR3 bases are TGTGCCATCAGTAGAGCAGGGGAAGGCAATCAGCCG. Protein sequence: CAISRAGEGNQP. The full CDR3 sequence reads CAISRAGEGNQPQYF.

With regard to this clone: The read is 3 residues too short to cover the CDR3 end, so that end is filled in from the germline J gene. The J gene is TRBJ2-2, the V gene TRBV19; TRBD2 matches 10 bases. The length of the CDR3 is 15 residues. Germline V gene data show CDR1 as LNHDA and CDR2 as SQIVND (reference sequence). The trim removed 6 bases at V and 6 bases at J, leaving 7 bases unmatched. CDR3 bases read: TGTGCCAGTAGCCCGCTAGCGGGGGTAGCCGGGGAG. Translating gives CASSPLAGVAGE. The full CDR3 sequence reads CASSPLAGVAGELFF.

With respect to this clone: The observed sequence ends 3 residues before the CDR3 terminus, with the missing tail filled in from the germline J gene. The J gene is TRBJ1-2, the V gene TRBV7-2; D not resolved. The V gene's germline CDR1 is SGHTA and CDR2 FQGNSA. This CDR3 has 12 residues. V lost 1 base to trimming and J lost 6 bases, with 6 bases between them. CDR3: CASSLESHGYTF. The part of the CDR3 DNA that was read is TGTGCCAGCAGCTTAGAAAGCCATGGC.

For this clone: The missing CDR3 end, 3 residues past where the read stops, is filled in from the germline J gene. The rearrangement uses TRBV5-3 and TRBJ1-1; D not resolved. TRBV5-3 is filed as an ORF, its function uncertain. This CDR3 comprises 13 residues. V lost 6 bases to trimming and J lost 1 base, with 10 bases between them. The CDR3: CARIIYANTEAFF. CDR3 DNA (partial): TGTGCCAGAATAATCTATGCGAACACTGAA.

Regarding this clone: The read terminates 3 residues ahead of where the CDR3 ends, so the germline J gene completes it. This rearrangement joins TRBV19 to TRBJ2-7; D possibly uses TRBD1 or TRBD2 (7 bases each). The CDR3 is made up of 17 amino acids. The V end was cut by 4 bases, the J end by 2 bases, with 21 bases between. Per the germline V gene, CDR1 is LNHDA and CDR2 is SQIVND (reference sequence). CDR3 region: CASSTIESGTDAYEQYF. The covered CDR3 bases are TGTGCCAGTAGTACAATTGAGAGCGGGACAGACGCCTACGAG. The full variable domain, with the rest looked up from reference TRBV19 and TRBJ2-7, is DGGITQSPKYLFRKEGQNVTLSCEQNLNHDAMYWYRQDPGQGLRLIYYSQIVNDFQKGDIAEGYSVSREKKESFPLTVTSAQKNPTAFYLCASSTIESGTDAYEQYFGPGTRLTVT.

Concerning this clone: The sequenced fragment ends 3 residues before the CDR3 boundary, so the rest is inferred from the germline J gene. The J gene is TRBJ2-1, the V gene TRBV12-5, with TRBD1 as a possible D gene (5 bases). Germline values: CDR1 LGHNT, CDR2 FRNRAP. The V end was cut by 6 bases, the J end by 3 bases, with 6 bases between. CDR3 length equals 12 residues. Incomplete CDR3 DNA: TGTGCTAGTGGGACAGACTACAATGAG. The encoded protein is CASGTDYNE. The full CDR3 sequence reads CASGTDYNEQFF.

As for this clone: The read comes to an end 3 residues before the CDR3 does, leaving the germline J gene to fill in the end. The rearrangement uses TRBV30 and TRBJ2-1; 11 positions agree with TRBD2. V gave up 5 bases and J gave up 6 bases; unmatched junction bases: 18. The germline V gene encodes CDR1 GTSNPN and CDR2 SVGIG (reference sequence). CDR3 length: 18 residues. CDR3 protein: CAWCEPMTSGDLGNEQFF. CDR3 DNA (partial): TGTGCCTGGTGTGAACCTATGACTAGCGGGGACTTGGGCAATGAG. Together with reference TRBV30 and TRBJ2-1, the CDR3 gives the full variable domain: SQTIHQWPATLVQPVGSPLSLECTVEGTSNPNLYWYRQAAGRGLQLLFYSVGIGQISSEVPQNLSASRPQDRQFILSSKKLLLSDSGFYLCAWCEPMTSGDLGNEQFFGPGTRLTVL.

With respect to this clone: The observed sequence ends 3 residues before the CDR3 terminus, with the missing tail filled in from the germline J gene. The chain joins TRBV6-1 to TRBJ1-1, with D possibly matching TRBD1 (5 bases). Germline lookup yields CDR1 MNHNS and CDR2 SASEGT. The CDR3 is 14 residues long. V lost 4 bases, J lost 0 bases, and 9 bases lay in between. The sequenced CDR3 bases are TGTGCCAGCAGTGCACAGGCCATGAACACTGAA. Amino acid sequence: CASSAQAMNTE. In full, the CDR3 reads CASSAQAMNTEAFF.

Concerning this clone: The CDR3 is cut off 3 residues early in the read; its end comes from the germline J gene. The J gene is TRBJ1-6, the V gene TRBV19, with 8 bases identical to TRBD1. The V gene's germline CDR1 is LNHDA and CDR2 SQIVND (reference sequence). This CDR3 has 15 residues. Trimming removed 6 bases from V and 3 bases from J; junction bases left unmatched: 4. Partial CDR3 DNA: TGTGCCAGTAGGCCGGACAGGGACTATAATTCACCC. Translating gives CASRPDRDYNSP. In full, the CDR3 is CASRPDRDYNSPLHF.

Remarks on this clone: The read terminates 3 residues ahead of where the CDR3 ends, so the germline J gene completes it. The V call is TRBV18, the J call TRBJ1-1; weak D call: TRBD1 (5 bases). CDR3 size: 14 residues. Trimming left V 3 bases short and J 0 bases short, with 8 bases between. CDR1 is KGHSH and CDR2 is LQKENI in the germline V gene. CDR3 sequence: CASSPGLLNTEAFF. CDR3 bases read: TGTGCCAGCTCACCGGGACTTTTGAACACTGAA.

Details on this clone: Sequencing ends 3 residues short of the CDR3 end; the germline J gene provides the rest. The genes are TRBV2 and TRBJ2-1, with 11 bases aligning to TRBD2. This CDR3 contains 15 residues. CDR1 is SNHLY, CDR2 FYNNEI, per germline. With V trimmed by 5 bases and J by 8 bases, 8 bases remained unmatched. The sequenced part of the CDR3 DNA is TGTGCCAGCAGTCAATTAGCGGGGGGGCTTTATGAG. This gives the protein CASSQLAGGLYE. The entire CDR3 protein reads CASSQLAGGLYEQFF.

In regard to this clone: The CDR3 end is not reached by the read, which stops 3 residues before it; the germline J gene fills it in. V is TRBV5-5 and J is TRBJ2-7; D unclear. Looked up from germline, CDR1 is SGHKS and CDR2 is YYEKEE (reference sequence). V dropped 4 bases and J dropped 5 bases, with 16 bases sitting between them. This CDR3 is 14 amino acids long. CDR3 sequence reads: CASSLLSNQDEQYF. CDR3 DNA (partial): TGTGCCAGCAGCCTCCTCTCTAACCAGGACGAG.

The CDR3 loop reads CASSLNRGAYEQYF. CDR3 DNA, as far as it was read: TGTGCCAGCAGCTTAAATCGGGGAGCCTACGAG. This rearrangement joins TRBV7-2 to TRBJ2-7, with TRBD2 as a possible D gene (5 bases). The missing CDR3 end, 3 residues past where the read stops, is filled in from the germline J gene. The CDR3 extends over 14 amino acids. The ends were cut back, 2 bases at V and 2 bases at J, with 10 bases in the middle. The germline V gene encodes CDR1 SGHTA and CDR2 FQGNSA.

In the case of this clone: With the read ending 3 residues before the CDR3 end, the germline J gene is used to fill in that end. The chain couples TRBV20-1 to TRBJ2-3; a weak D match, TRBD1 (6 bases). Trimming took off 6 bases at V and 6 bases at J, with 22 bases between the two ends. Per the germline V gene, CDR1 is DFQATT and CDR2 is SNEGSKA (reference sequence). The CDR3 covers 15 residues. CDR3 sequence: CSAPNPLGTHDTQYF. The covered CDR3 bases are TGCAGTGCCCCCAACCCGCTGGGGACACACGATACG.

Comments on this clone: The read gets to within 3 residues of the CDR3 end, and the germline J gene fills in the rest. This chain connects TRBV2 to TRBJ1-6; TRBD1 aligns across 7 bases. The length of the CDR3 is 15 residues. The germline CDR1 and CDR2 sequences are SNHLY and FYNNEI. Trimming at V came to 4 bases and at J to 0 bases, leaving 0 bases not matched to a gene. CDR3 DNA (partial): TGTGCCAGCAGTGGGGACAGCTCCTATAATTCACCC. It is translated as CASSGDSSYNSP. The full CDR3 reads CASSGDSSYNSPLHF.

On this clone itself: The read falls 3 residues short of the CDR3 end, and the missing part is taken from the germline J gene. The chain employs TRBV19 and TRBJ1-5; 7 bases align to TRBD1. This CDR3 spans 14 amino acids. V shed 3 bases and J 7 bases; nucleotides not matched to a gene: 6. Germline V gene lookup returns CDR1 LNHDA and CDR2 SQIVND (reference sequence). The CDR3 spells CASSMGQPGQPQHF. The CDR3 bases that were read are TGTGCCAGTAGTATGGGACAGCCGGGACAGCCC.

A note on this clone: The DNA ends 3 residues before the CDR3 does, and the rest of the CDR3 is filled in from the germline J gene. The V call is TRBV30, the J call TRBJ2-3; 8 positions agree with TRBD2. CDR1 and CDR2 from the germline V gene are GTSNPN and SVGIG (reference sequence). The CDR3 is 16 amino acids. V gave up 4 bases and J gave up 1 base; unmatched junction bases: 10. This CDR3 reads CAWKTLLAARTDTQYF. The sequenced part of the CDR3 DNA is TGTGCCTGGAAAACCTTACTAGCGGCTCGCACAGATACG.

The CDR3 is CASSGTSGSTDTQYF. Partial CDR3 DNA: TGTGCCAGCAGCGGGACTAGCGGGAGCACAGATACG. V and J are TRBV7-3 and TRBJ2-3; TRBD2 matches at 12 bases. The read finishes 3 residues shy of the CDR3 end, and the germline J gene is used to complete it. The CDR3 totals 15 residues. Germline-derived CDR1 and CDR2 are SGHTA and FQGTGA. The trim removed 5 bases at V and 0 bases at J, leaving 0 bases unmatched.

As to this clone: The read ends 3 residues before the CDR3 terminus; that terminus is restored from the germline J gene. The V gene is TRBV25-1, the J gene TRBJ2-1; weak D call: TRBD1 (5 bases). Germline V gives CDR1 MGHDK, CDR2 SYGVNS. The CDR3 consists of 15 residues. Trimming took off 0 bases at V and 5 bases at J, with 11 bases between the two ends. CDR3 sequence reads: CASSEYLTEHNEQFF. The sequenced part of the CDR3 DNA is TGTGCCAGCAGTGAATATCTGACAGAACACAATGAG.

Remarks on this clone: The read terminates 3 residues ahead of where the CDR3 ends, so the germline J gene completes it. The V and J genes are TRBV20-1 and TRBJ2-3, with a weak D call TRBD2 (5 bases). V was trimmed by 2 bases and J by 1 base, leaving 10 bases between them. This CDR3 has 14 residues. Per the germline V gene, CDR1 is DFQATT and CDR2 is SNEGSKA (reference sequence). This CDR3 reads CSARTRGGTDTQYF. CDR3 DNA, as far as it was read: TGCAGTGCTAGAACCCGGGGAGGCACAGATACG.